Following are 10 T cell receptor beta chains from one sample sequenced in a study of cytomegalovirus exposure and HLA in healthy donors. Libraries were prepared by immunoSEQ multiplex PCR; TCRdb keeps only in-frame clonotypes and omits some of them. Among around 120,000 clones listed, 70% to 90% were seen once. Sample: PBMCs. These receptors were collected from a man younger than 35 in good health and CMV-seronegative.

This CDR3 is CASMGEVYEQYF. The CDR3 region has the DNA TGTGCCAGCATGGGAGAGGTCTACGAGCAGTACTTC. The V and J genes are TRBV6-6 and TRBJ2-7; D is perhaps TRBD2 (5 bases). This CDR3 spans 12 amino acids. V lost 7 bases and J lost 3, with 10 bases in between. Per the germline V gene, CDR1 is MNHNY and CDR2 is SVGAGI (reference sequence).

The DNA of the CDR3 is TGCGCCAGCAGCTTCGGGGAGCTATACGAGCAGTACTTC. This gives the protein CASSFGELYEQYF. J is TRBJ2-7 and V is TRBV5-1, with D maybe TRBD2 (5 bases). This CDR3 is 13 amino acids long. The V end was cut by 2 bases, the J end by 4 bases, with 10 bases between. Per germline, CDR1 SGHRS and CDR2 YFSETQ.

The rearrangement joins TRBV27 to TRBJ2-1; TRBD1 matches at 8 bases. The CDR3 consists of 14 residues. V trimming: 0 bases; J trimming: 7 bases; junction bases outside the gene matches: 2. Germline assignment: CDR1 MNHEY and CDR2 SMNVEV (reference sequence). DNA of the CDR3: TGTGCCAGCAGTTTATCCCGGACAGGGAATGAGCAGTTCTTC. Translated: CASSLSRTGNEQFF.

The chain links TRBV27 to TRBJ2-7; D not certain. V was cut by 3 bases and J by 3 bases, with 12 bases left in between. The CDR3 has 14 amino acids. Germline CDR1 is MNHEY and CDR2 is SMNVEV (reference sequence). CDR3 DNA: TGTGCCAGCAGTTTTAACGGTCTCCTCTACGAGCAGTACTTC. This sequence encodes CASSFNGLLYEQYF.

J is TRBJ2-7 and V is TRBV28, with TRBD2 matching over 8 bases. The CDR3 totals 14 residues. Germline lookup yields CDR1 MDHEN and CDR2 SYDVKM. V shed 2 bases and J 1 base; nucleotides not matched to a gene: 1. The CDR3 DNA reads TGTGCCAGCAGTTTAGCGGGAGGATCCTACGAGCAGTACTTC. Residues: CASSLAGGSYEQYF. The whole variable domain, remainder taken from reference TRBV28 and TRBJ2-7, is DVKVTQSSRYLVKRTGEKVFLECVQDMDHENMFWYRQDPGLGLRLIYFSYDVKMKEKGDIPEGYSVSREKKERFSLILESASTNQTSMYLCASSLAGGSYEQYFGPGTRLTVT.

The genes are TRBV5-1 and TRBJ2-3, with a possible D match to TRBD2 (6 bases). Trimming left V 1 base short and J 4 bases short, with 13 bases between. CDR1 is SGHRS and CDR2 is YFSETQ in the germline V gene. CDR3 size: 15 residues. The DNA of the CDR3 is TGCGCCAGCAGCTTGAACGTGGGGGGAGCAGATACGCAGTATTTT. Amino acids: CASSLNVGGADTQYF.

The chain carries TRBV6-1 and TRBJ1-5; tentatively, D is TRBD1 (6 bases). This CDR3 contains 14 residues. Trimming shortened V by 5 bases and J by 6 bases, and 14 bases separated the two germline ends. CDR1 MNHNS and CDR2 SASEGT come from the germline V gene. The CDR3 here is CASSSTGMSQPQHF. In nucleotides, the CDR3 is TGTGCCAGCAGTTCCACAGGGATGAGTCAGCCCCAGCATTTT.

V is TRBV7-6 and J is TRBJ1-1; D is ambiguous. Germline V gene lookup returns CDR1 SGHVS and CDR2 FNYEAQ. This CDR3 has 14 amino acids. Trimming shortened V by 5 bases and J by 0 bases, and 10 bases separated the two germline ends. CDR3 loop: CASSPPNMNTEAFF. CDR3 coding DNA: TGTGCCAGCAGCCCTCCGAACATGAACACTGAAGCTTTCTTT.

There are many counts of this clone. This sequence joins TRBV7-9 and TRBJ1-5; D might be TRBD1 (5 bases). CDR1 and CDR2 from the germline V gene are SEHNR and FQNEAQ (reference sequence). V was clipped by 1 base and J by 7 bases, with 14 bases between them. The CDR3 totals 15 residues. CDR3 sequence reads: CASSLEGRRDQPQHF. In DNA form, the CDR3 reads TGTGCCAGCAGCTTAGAAGGGCGGAGGGACCAGCCCCAGCATTTT. Full variable domain (outside the CDR3, taken from reference TRBV7-9 and TRBJ1-5): DTGVSQNPRHKITKRGQNVTFRCDPISEHNRLYWYRQTLGQGPEFLTYFQNEAQLEKSRLLSDRFSAERPKGSFSTLEIQRTEQGDSAMYLCASSLEGRRDQPQHFGDGTRLSIL.

The chain links TRBV19 to TRBJ1-1; no clear D. This CDR3 is built from 15 residues. Germline loops: CDR1 LNHDA, CDR2 SQIVND (reference sequence). V was shortened by 5 bases and J by 0 bases, with 13 bases between the two germline ends. The CDR3: CASSYLAAMNTEAFF. CDR3 bases: TGTGCCAGTAGTTATCTGGCGGCCATGAACACTGAAGCTTTCTTT.